The rows below give T cell receptor beta chains drawn from one sample of a study of cytomegalovirus exposure and HLA in healthy donors. The assay was immunoSEQ multiplex PCR, and TCRdb's table has in-frame clones only and misses some. The sample consists of about 110,000 clones, roughly 71% of them appearing once. Sequencing was done on a sample of PBMCs. The receptor set was obtained from a woman in her seventies in good health and CMV-seropositive. Each CDR3 is given with its conserved first and last residue. A D gene is named only where the DNA matches it firmly. A row's size may be missing; if present it is once, few, many or a size class.

TRBJ1-1,TRBV6-5,TRBD1,once,TGTGCCAGCAGTTACACCAGGACAGGTGGTGAAGCTTTCTTT,CASSYTRTGGEAFF
TRBJ2-1,TRBV7-2,NA,NA,TGTGCCAGCAGCTTAGAACTGAGCTCCTACAATGAGCAGTTCTTC,CASSLELSSYNEQFF
TRBJ2-5,TRBV10-1,NA,NA,TGCGCCAGCAGTGCCCAGACAGGACCACAAGAGACCCAGTACTTC,CASSAQTGPQETQYF
TRBJ2-4,TRBV5-1,NA,few,TGCGCCAGCAGCTTGGAGAGCATTTTGAACATTCAGTACTTC,CASSLESILNIQYF
TRBJ2-3,TRBV9,NA,NA,TGTGCCAGCAGCGTAAGATTGGGACTGAACACAGATACGCAGTATTTT,CASSVRLGLNTDTQYF
TRBJ2-3,TRBV7-2,NA,NA,TGTGCCAGCAGCTTACAGGGTTGGAGCACAGATACGCAGTATTTT,CASSLQGWSTDTQYF
TRBJ2-5,TRBV25-1,TRBD1,few,TGTGCCAGCAGTGAATGGTACAGGGGAGAGACCCAGTACTTC,CASSEWYRGETQYF
TRBJ2-3,TRBV5-6,TRBD2,NA,TGTGCCAGCAGCTTTGGCGGGGGGAACACAGATACGCAGTATTTT,CASSFGGGNTDTQYF
TRBJ1-1,TRBV19,NA,NA,TGTGCCAGCAAACACCCGAACACTGAAGCTTTCTTT,CASKHPNTEAFF
TRBJ1-2,TRBV20-1,TRBD1,NA,TGCAGTGCCGGAGGACAGGGCGGCTACACCTTC,CSAGGQGGYTF
TRBJ2-1,TRBV5-1,TRBD1,few,TGCGCCAGCAGCTTGGTCCAGGGGGCGATGAATGAGCAGTTCTTC,CASSLVQGAMNEQFF
TRBJ1-6,TRBV7-3,NA,once,TGTGCCAGCAGCTTAAGAGCCTCGGGTGGTTCACCCCTCCACTTT,CASSLRASGGSPLHF
TRBJ2-1,TRBV5-4,TRBD2,NA,TGTGCCAGCAGCCAGTTGGGACTAGACCCTTACAATGAGCAGTTCTTC,CASSQLGLDPYNEQFF
TRBJ1-2,TRBV6-5,NA,NA,TGTGCCAGCAGTTACGGGAACAGGGTTGGCTACACCTTC,CASSYGNRVGYTF
TRBJ1-2,TRBV6-1,NA,NA,TGTGCCAGCAACCCCACGGGACACCAGCCCTATGGCTACACCTTC,CASNPTGHQPYGYTF